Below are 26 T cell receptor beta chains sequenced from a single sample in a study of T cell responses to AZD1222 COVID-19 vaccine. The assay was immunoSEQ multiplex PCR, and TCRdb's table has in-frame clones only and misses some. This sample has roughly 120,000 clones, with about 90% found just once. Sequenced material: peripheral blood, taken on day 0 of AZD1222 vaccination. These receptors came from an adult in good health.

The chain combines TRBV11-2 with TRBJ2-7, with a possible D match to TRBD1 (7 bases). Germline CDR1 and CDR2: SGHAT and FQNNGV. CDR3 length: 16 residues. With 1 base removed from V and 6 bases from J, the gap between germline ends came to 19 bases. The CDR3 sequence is CASSLVVPGGFREQYF. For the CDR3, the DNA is TGTGCCAGCAGCTTAGTCGTCCCAGGGGGGTTTCGCGAGCAGTACTTC.

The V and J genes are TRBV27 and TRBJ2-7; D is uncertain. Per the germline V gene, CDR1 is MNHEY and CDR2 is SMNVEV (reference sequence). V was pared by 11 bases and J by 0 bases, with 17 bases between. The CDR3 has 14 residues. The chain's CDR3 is CARSRIGFSYEQYF. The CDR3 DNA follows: TGTGCCCGATCCCGGATTGGGTTCTCCTACGAGCAGTACTTC.

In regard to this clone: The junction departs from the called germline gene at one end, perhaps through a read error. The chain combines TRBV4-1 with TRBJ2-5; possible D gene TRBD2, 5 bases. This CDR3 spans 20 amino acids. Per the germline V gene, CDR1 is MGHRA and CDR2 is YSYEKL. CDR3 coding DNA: TGCCCCAGCAGCCAACTCTCGGCGCGGGTACGCTTAAGTCCGTTGGAGACCCAGTACTTC. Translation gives CPSSQLSARVRLSPLETQYF.

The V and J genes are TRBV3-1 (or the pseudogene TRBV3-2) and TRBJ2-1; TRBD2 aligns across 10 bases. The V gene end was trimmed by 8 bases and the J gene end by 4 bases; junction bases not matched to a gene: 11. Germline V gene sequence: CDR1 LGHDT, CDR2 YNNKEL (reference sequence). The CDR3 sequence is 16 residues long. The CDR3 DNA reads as TGTGCCAGCGGCATAGTAGCGGGGGGAGGATACAATGAGCAGTTCTTC. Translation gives CASGIVAGGGYNEQFF.

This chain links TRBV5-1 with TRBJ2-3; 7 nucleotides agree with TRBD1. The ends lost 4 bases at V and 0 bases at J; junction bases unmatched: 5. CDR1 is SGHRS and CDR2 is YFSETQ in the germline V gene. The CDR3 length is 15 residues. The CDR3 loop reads CASSTGDTSTDTQYF. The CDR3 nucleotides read TGCGCCAGCAGCACAGGGGATACCAGCACAGATACGCAGTATTTT.

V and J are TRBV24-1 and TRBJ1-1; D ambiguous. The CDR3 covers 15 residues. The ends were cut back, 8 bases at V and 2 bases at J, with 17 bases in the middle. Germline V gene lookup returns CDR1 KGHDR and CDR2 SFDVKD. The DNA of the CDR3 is TGTGCCACCACGGAGAGCAGCGGGTTAAACACTGAAGCTTTCTTT. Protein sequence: CATTESSGLNTEAFF.

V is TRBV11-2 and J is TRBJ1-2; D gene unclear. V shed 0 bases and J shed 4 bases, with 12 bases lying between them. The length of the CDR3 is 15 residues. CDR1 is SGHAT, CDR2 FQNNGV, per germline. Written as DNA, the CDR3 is TGTGCCAGCAGCTTAGATACTCTCCACTCCTATGGCTACACCTTC. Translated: CASSLDTLHSYGYTF.

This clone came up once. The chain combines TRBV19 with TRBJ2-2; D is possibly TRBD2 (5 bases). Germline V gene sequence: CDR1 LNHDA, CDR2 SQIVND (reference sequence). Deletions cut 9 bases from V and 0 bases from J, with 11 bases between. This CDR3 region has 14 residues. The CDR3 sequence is CASQGSANTGELFF. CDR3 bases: TGTGCCAGCCAAGGGAGCGCGAACACCGGGGAGCTGTTTTTT.

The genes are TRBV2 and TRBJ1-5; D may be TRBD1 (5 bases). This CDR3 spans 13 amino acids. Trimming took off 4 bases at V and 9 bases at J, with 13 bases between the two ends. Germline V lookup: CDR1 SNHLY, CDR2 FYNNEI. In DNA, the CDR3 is TGTGCCAGCAGTGGAGACAGAGCCAGGCCCCAGCATTTT. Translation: CASSGDRARPQHF.

In DNA, the CDR3 is TGTGCCTGGACAGGGGGCGGATCCTACGAGCAGTACTTC. Translated, it gives CAWTGGGSYEQYF. The rearrangement links TRBV30 to TRBJ2-7, with TRBD1 identical over 8 bases. V dropped 4 bases and J dropped 1; count of bases not matched to a gene: 3. The CDR3 extends over 13 amino acids. CDR1 is GTSNPN and CDR2 is SVGIG in the germline V gene (reference sequence). The variable domain in full, completed from reference TRBV30 and TRBJ2-7, reads SQTIHQWPATLVQPVGSPLSLECTVEGTSNPNLYWYRQAAGRGLQLLFYSVGIGQISSEVPQNLSASRPQDRQFILSSKKLLLSDSGFYLCAWTGGGSYEQYFGPGTRLTVT.

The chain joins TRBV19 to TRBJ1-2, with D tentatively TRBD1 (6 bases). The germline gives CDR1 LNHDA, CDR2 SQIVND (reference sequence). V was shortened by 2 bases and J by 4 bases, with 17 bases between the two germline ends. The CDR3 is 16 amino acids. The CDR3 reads CASSIQSGQSIYGYTF. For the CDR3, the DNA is TGTGCCAGTAGTATACAATCCGGACAGTCTATCTATGGCTACACCTTC.

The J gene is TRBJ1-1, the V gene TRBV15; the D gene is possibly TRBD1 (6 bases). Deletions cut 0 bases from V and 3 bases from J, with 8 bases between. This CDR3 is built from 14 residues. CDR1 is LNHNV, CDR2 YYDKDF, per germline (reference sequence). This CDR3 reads CATSREQGDTEAFF. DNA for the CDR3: TGTGCCACCAGCAGAGAACAGGGTGACACTGAAGCTTTCTTT.

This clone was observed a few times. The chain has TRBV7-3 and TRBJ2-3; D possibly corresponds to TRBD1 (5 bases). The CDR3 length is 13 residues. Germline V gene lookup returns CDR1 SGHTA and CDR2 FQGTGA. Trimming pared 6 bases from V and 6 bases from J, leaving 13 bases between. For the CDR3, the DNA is TGTGCCAGCAGTTCAACAGGAGACGATACGCAGTATTTT. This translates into CASSSTGDDTQYF.

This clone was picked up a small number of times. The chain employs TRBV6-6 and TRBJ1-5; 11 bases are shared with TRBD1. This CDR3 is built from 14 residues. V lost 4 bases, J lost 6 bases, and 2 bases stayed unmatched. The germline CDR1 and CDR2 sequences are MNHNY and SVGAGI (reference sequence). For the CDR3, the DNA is TGTGCCAGCAGTTCTGGACAGGGGGCTCAGCCCCAGCATTTT. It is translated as CASSSGQGAQPQHF.

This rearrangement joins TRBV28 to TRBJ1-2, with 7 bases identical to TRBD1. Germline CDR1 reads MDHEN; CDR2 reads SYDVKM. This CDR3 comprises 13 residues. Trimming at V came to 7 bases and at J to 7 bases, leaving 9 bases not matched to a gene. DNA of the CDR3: TGTGCCAGCAACCGACAGGGTTGGGTTGGCTACACCTTC. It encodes CASNRQGWVGYTF.

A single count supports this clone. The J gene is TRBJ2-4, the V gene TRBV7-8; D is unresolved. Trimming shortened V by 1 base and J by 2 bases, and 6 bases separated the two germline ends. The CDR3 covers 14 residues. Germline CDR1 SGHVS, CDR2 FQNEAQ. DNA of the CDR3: TGTGCCAGCAGCTTAGGGGGATCCAAAAACATTCAGTACTTC. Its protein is CASSLGGSKNIQYF.

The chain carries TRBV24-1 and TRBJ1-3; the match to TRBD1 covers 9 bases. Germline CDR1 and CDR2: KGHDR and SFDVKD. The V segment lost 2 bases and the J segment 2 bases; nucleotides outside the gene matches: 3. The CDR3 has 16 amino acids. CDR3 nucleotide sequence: TGTGCCACCAGTGATTCACAGGGGGCGCCTGGAAACACCATATATTTT. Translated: CATSDSQGAPGNTIYF.

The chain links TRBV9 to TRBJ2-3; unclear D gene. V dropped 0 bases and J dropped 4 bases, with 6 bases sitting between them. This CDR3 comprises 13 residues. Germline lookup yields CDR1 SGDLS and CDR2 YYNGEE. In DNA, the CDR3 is TGTGCCAGCAGCGTAGACAGCCCAGATACGCAGTATTTT. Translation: CASSVDSPDTQYF. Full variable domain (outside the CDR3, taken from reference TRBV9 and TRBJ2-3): DSGVTQTPKHLITATGQRVTLRCSPRSGDLSVYWYQQSLDQGLQFLIQYYNGEERAKGNILERFSAQQFPDLHSELNLSSLELGDSALYFCASSVDSPDTQYFGPGTRLTVL.

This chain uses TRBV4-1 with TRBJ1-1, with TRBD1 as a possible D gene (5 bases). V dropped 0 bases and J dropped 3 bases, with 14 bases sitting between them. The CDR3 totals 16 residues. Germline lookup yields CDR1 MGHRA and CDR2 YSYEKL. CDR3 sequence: CASSQDPRQWDTEAFF. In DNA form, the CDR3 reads TGCGCCAGCAGCCAAGACCCTAGACAGTGGGACACTGAAGCTTTCTTT.

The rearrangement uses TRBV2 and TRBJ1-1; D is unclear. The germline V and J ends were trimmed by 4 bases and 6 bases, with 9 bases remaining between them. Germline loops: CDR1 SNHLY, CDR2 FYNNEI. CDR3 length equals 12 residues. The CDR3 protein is CASSGFAPEAFF. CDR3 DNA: TGTGCCAGCAGTGGGTTCGCCCCTGAAGCTTTCTTT.

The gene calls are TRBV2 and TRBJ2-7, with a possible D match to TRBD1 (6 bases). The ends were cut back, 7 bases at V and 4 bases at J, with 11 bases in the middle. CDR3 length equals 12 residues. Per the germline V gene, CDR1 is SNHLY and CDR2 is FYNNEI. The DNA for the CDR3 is TGTGCCAGCAACCAGGGGCGGTACGAGCAGTACTTC. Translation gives CASNQGRYEQYF.

This CDR3 is CASSFAGRGSNTIYF. The CDR3 region has the DNA TGTGCCAGCAGTTTCGCCGGGAGAGGGAGTAACACCATATATTTT. The chain employs TRBV6-5 and TRBJ1-3; no firm D call. CDR1 MNHEY and CDR2 SVGAGI come from the germline V gene. Trimming shortened V by 4 bases and J by 7 bases, and 17 bases separated the two germline ends. The CDR3 covers 15 residues.

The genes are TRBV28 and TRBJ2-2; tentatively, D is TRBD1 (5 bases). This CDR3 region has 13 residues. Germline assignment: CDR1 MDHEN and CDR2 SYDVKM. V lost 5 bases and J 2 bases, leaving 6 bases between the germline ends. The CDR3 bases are TGTGCCAGCAGTGACAGCAACACCGGGGAGCTGTTTTTT. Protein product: CASSDSNTGELFF.

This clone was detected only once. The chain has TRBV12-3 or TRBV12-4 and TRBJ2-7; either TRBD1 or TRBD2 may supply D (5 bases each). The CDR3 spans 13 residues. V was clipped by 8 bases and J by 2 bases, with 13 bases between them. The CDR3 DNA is TGTGCCAGCGGCCGGGACGTAACCTACGAGCAGTACTTC. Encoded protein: CASGRDVTYEQYF.

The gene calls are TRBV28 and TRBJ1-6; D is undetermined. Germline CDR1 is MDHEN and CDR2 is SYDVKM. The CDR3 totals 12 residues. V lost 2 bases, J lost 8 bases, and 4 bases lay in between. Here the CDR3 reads CASSLAYSPLHF. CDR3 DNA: TGTGCCAGCAGTTTAGCGTATTCACCCCTCCACTTT. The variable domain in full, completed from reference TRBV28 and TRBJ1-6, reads DVKVTQSSRYLVKRTGEKVFLECVQDMDHENMFWYRQDPGLGLRLIYFSYDVKMKEKGDIPEGYSVSREKKERFSLILESASTNQTSMYLCASSLAYSPLHFGNGTRLTVT.

The DNA for the CDR3 is TGTGCCAGCAGCTTGAGGCCTAACTATGGCTACACCTTC. Protein: CASSLRPNYGYTF. J is TRBJ1-2 and V is TRBV5-6, with D unclear. The CDR3 spans 13 residues. Per germline, CDR1 SGHDT and CDR2 YYEEEE. Trimming took 1 base from V and 0 from J, leaving 4 bases between them.